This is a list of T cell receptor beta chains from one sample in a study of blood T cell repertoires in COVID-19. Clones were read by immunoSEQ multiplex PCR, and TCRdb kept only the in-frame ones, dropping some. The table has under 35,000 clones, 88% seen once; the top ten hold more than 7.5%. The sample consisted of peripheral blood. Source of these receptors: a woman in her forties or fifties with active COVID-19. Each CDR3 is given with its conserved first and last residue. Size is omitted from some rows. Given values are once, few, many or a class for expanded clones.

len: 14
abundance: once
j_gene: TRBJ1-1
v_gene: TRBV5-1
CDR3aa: CASSLDGGNTEAFF

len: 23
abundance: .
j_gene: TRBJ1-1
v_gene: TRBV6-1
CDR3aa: CASSERSLSYSWTNRVPNTEAFF

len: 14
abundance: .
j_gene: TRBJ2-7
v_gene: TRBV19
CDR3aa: CASSNTPGSYEQYF

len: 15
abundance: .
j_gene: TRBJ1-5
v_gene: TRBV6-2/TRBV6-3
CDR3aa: CASSKGQDSNQPQHF

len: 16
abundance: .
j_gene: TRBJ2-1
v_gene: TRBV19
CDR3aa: CASSSLRGQGHYEQFF

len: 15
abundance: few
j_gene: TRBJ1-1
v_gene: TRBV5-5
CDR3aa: CASSIRDRGQTEAFF

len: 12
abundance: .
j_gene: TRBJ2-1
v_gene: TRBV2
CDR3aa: CASSEREGVGFF

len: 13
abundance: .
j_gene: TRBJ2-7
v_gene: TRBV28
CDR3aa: CASTLGSLYEQYF

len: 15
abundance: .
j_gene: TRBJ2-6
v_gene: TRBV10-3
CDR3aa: CAIGRLGTGANVLTF

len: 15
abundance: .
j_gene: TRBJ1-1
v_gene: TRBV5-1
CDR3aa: CASSRSGQGDTEAFF

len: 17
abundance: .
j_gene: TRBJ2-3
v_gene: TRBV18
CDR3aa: CASSPDWTSGFTDTQYF

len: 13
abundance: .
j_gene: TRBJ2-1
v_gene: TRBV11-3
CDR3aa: CASSSNLVNEQFF

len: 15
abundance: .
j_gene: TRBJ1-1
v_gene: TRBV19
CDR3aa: CASSRLGQENTEAFF

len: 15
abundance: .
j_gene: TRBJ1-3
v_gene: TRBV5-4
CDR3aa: CASSYQQGSGNTIYF

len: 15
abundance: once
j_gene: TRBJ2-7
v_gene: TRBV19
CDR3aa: CASSLGTGLKNEQYF

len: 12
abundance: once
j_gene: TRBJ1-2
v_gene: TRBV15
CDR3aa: CATRNPNRGYTF

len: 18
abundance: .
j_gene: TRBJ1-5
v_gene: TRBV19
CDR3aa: CASRLDTGVAWGNQPQHF

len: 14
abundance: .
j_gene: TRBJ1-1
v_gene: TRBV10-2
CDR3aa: CASSTQGVVTEAFF

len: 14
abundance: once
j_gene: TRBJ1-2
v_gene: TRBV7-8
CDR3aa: CASSIGTGNYGYTF

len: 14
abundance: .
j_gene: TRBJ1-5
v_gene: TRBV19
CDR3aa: CASKTGFSNQPQHF

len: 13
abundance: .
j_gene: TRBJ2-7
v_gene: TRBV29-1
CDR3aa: CSVVAGGPYEQYF

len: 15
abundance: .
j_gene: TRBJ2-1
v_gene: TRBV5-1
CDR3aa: CASSLGQGPYNEQFF

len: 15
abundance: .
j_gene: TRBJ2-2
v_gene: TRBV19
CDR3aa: CASSTDRVGTGELFF

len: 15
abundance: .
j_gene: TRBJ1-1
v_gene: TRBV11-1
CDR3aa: CASSSLQQGNTEAFF

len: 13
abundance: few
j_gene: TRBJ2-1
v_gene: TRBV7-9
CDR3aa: CASSLGVTSQQFF

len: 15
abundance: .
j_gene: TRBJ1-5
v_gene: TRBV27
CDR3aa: CASSPEGQGDQPQHF

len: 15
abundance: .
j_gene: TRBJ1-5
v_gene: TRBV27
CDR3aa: CASSLVGQGNQPQHF